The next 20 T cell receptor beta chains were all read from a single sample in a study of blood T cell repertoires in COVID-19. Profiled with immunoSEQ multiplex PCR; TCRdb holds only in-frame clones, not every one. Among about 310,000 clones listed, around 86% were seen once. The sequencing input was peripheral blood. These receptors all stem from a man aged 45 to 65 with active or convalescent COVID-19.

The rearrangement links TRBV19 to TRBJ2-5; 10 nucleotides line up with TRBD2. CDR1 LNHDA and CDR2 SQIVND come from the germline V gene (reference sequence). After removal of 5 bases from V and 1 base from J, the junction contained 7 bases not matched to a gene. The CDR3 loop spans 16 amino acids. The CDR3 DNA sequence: TGTGCCAGTAGTCAACCCGGACTAGCGGCCCAAGAGACCCAGTACTTC. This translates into CASSQPGLAAQETQYF.

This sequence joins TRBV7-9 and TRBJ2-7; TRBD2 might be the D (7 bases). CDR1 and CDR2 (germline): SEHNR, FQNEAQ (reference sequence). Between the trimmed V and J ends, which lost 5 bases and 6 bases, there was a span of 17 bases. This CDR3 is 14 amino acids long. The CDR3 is CASSPLRGGGEQYF. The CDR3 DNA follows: TGTGCCAGCAGCCCACTGAGGGGGGGTGGCGAGCAGTACTTC. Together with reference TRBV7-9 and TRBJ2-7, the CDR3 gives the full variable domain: DTGVSQNPRHKITKRGQNVTFRCDPISEHNRLYWYRQTLGQGPEFLTYFQNEAQLEKSRLLSDRFSAERPKGSFSTLEIQRTEQGDSAMYLCASSPLRGGGEQYFGPGTRLTVT.

The CDR3 nucleotides are TGTGCCAGCACTAGCGGACTACCTTGGGGGCAGTTCTTC. It encodes CASTSGLPWGQFF. The V and J genes are TRBV12-3 or TRBV12-4 and TRBJ2-1, with 7 bases that match TRBD2. With 7 bases clipped from V and 12 bases from J, the junction kept 12 bases outside the gene matches. The CDR3 totals 13 residues.

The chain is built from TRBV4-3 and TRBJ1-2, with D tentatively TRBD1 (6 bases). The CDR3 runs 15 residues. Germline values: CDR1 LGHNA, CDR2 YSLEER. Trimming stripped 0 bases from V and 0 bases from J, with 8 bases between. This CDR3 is CASSQEGTSNYGYTF. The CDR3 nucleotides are TGCGCCAGCAGCCAAGAGGGGACATCTAACTATGGCTACACCTTC.

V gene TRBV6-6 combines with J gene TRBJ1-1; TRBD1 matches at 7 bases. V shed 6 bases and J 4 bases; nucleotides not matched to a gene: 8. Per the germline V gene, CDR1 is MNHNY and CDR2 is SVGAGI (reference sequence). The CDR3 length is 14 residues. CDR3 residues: CASSSGQIPTEAFF. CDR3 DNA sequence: TGTGCCAGCAGCTCGGGACAGATACCCACTGAAGCTTTCTTT.

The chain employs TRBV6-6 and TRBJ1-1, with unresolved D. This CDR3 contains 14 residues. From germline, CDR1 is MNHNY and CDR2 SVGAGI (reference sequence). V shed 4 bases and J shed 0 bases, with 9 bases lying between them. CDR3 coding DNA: TGTGCCAGCAGTTTGTCGGAGGTGAACACTGAAGCTTTCTTT. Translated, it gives CASSLSEVNTEAFF.

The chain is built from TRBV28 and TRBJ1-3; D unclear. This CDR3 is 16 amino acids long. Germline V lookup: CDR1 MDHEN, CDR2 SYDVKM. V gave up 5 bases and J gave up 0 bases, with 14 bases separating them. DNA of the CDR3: TGTGCCAGCAGTCAATCCCCAGATACCTCTGGAAACACCATATATTTT. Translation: CASSQSPDTSGNTIYF.

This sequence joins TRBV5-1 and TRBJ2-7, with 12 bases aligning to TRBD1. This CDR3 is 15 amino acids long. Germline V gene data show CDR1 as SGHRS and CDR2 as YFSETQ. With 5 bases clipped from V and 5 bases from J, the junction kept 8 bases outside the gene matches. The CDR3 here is CASRLGTGGYDEQYF. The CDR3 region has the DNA TGCGCCAGCAGACTAGGGACAGGGGGCTACGACGAGCAGTACTTC.

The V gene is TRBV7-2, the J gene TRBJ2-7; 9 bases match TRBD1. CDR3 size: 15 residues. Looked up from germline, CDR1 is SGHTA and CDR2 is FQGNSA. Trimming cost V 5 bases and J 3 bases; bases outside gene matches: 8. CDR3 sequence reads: CASSRDTGGSYEQYF. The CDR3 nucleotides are TGTGCCAGCAGCCGGGATACAGGGGGCAGCTACGAGCAGTACTTC.

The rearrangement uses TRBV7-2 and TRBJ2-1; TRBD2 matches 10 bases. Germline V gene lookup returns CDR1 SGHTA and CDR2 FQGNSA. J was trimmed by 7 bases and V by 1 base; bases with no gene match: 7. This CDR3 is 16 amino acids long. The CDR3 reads CASSLEWLAGVNEQFF. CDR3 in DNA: TGTGCCAGCAGCTTAGAATGGCTAGCGGGAGTTAATGAGCAGTTCTTC.

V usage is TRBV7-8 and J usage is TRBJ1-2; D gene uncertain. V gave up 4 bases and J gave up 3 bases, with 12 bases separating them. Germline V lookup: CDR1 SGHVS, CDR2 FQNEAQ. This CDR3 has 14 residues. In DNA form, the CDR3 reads TGTGCCAGCAGCTGGGGAGGCCTTGACTATGGCTACACCTTC. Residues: CASSWGGLDYGYTF.

The CDR3 region is CAIGGGAPGELFF. CDR3 coding DNA: TGTGCCATCGGGGGAGGGGCACCCGGGGAGCTGTTTTTT. V gene TRBV28 combines with J gene TRBJ2-2; 7 bases align to TRBD2. The germline CDR1 and CDR2 sequences are MDHEN and SYDVKM. Trimming took 10 bases from V and 6 from J; bases not matched to a gene: 8. This CDR3 contains 13 residues.

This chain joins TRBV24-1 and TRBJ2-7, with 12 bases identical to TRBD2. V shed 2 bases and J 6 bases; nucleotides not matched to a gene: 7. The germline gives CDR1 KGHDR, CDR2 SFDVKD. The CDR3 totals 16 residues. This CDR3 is CATSDSRTSGTSEQYF. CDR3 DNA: TGTGCCACCAGTGATTCTCGGACTAGCGGGACCTCCGAGCAGTACTTC.

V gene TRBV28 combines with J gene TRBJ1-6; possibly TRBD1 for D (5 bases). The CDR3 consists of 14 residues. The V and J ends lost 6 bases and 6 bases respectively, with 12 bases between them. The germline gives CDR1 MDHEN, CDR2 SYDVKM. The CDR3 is CASRGRDFNSPLHF. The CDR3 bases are TGTGCCAGCAGGGGCCGGGACTTTAATTCACCCCTCCACTTT. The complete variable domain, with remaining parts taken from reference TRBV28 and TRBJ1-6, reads DVKVTQSSRYLVKRTGEKVFLECVQDMDHENMFWYRQDPGLGLRLIYFSYDVKMKEKGDIPEGYSVSREKKERFSLILESASTNQTSMYLCASRGRDFNSPLHFGNGTRLTVT.

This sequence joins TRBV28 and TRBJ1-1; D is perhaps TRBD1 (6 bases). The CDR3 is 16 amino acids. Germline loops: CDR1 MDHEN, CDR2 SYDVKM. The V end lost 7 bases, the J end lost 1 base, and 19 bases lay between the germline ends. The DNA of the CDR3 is TGTGCCAGCACCCCCGGTGGGAGGGGGACGAACACTGAAGCTTTCTTT. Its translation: CASTPGGRGTNTEAFF.

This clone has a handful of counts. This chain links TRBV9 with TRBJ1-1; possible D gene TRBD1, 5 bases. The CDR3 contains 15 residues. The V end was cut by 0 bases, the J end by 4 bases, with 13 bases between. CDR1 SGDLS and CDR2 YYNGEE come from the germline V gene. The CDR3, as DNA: TGTGCCAGCAGCGTAGCAAGCATTCAGGGCACTGAAGCTTTCTTT. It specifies CASSVASIQGTEAFF.

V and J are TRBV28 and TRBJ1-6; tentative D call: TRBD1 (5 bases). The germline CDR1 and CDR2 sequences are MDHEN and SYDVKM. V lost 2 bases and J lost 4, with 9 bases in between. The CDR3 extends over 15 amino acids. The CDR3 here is CASSLGGSYNSPLHF. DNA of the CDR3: TGTGCCAGCAGTTTAGGGGGGTCTTATAATTCACCCCTCCACTTT.

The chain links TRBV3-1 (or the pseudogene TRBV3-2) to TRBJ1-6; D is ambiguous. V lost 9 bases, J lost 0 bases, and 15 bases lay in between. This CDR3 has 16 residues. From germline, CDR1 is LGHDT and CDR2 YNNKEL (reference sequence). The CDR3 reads CARERDGSSYNSPLHF. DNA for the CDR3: TGTGCCAGAGAAAGAGACGGGAGCTCCTATAATTCACCCCTCCACTTT.

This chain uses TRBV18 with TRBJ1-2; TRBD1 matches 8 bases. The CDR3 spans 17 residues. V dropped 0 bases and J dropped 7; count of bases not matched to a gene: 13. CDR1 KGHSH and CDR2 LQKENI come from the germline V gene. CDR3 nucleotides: TGTGCCAGCTCACCACCGTACTCAGGGCAGGGGGCGAGTGGCTACACCTTC. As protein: CASSPPYSGQGASGYTF.

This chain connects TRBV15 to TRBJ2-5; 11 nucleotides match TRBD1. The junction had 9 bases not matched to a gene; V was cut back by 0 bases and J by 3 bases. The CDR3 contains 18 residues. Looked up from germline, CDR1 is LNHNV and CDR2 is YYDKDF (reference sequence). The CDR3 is CATSRDLGTGGLEETQYF. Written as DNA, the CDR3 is TGTGCCACCAGCAGAGATCTGGGGACAGGGGGATTGGAAGAGACCCAGTACTTC.